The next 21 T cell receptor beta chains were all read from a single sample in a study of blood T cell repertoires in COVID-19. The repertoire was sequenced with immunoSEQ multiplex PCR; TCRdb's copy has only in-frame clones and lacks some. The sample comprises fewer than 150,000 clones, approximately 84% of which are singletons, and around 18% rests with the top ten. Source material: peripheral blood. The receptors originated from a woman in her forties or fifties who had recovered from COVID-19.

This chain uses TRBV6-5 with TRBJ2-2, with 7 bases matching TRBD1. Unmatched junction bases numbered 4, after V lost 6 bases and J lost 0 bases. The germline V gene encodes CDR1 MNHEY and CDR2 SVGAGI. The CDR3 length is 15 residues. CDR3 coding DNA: TGTGCCAGCAGAGCAGGGGGTACGAACACCGGGGAGCTGTTTTTT. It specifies CASRAGGTNTGELFF.

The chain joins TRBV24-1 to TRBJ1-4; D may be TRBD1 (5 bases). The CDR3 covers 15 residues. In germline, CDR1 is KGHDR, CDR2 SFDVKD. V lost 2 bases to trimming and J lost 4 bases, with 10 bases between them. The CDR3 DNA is TGTGCCACCAGTGATTCTGGGGGAGGTAATGAAAAACTGTTTTTT. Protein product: CATSDSGGGNEKLFF.

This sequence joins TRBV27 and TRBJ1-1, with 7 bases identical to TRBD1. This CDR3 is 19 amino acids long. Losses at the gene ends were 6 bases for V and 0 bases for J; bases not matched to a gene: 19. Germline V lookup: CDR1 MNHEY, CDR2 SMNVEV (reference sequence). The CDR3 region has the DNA TGTGCCAGCAGACCTAAGTCAGGGGGGACGGGCCTGATGAACACTGAAGCTTTCTTT. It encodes CASRPKSGGTGLMNTEAFF.

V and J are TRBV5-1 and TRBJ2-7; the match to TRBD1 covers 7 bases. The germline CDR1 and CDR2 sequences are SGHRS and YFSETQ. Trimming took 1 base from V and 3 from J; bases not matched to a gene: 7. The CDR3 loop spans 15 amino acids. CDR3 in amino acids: CASSLQQGSYYEQYF. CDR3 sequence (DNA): TGCGCCAGCAGCTTGCAACAGGGGTCCTACTACGAGCAGTACTTC.

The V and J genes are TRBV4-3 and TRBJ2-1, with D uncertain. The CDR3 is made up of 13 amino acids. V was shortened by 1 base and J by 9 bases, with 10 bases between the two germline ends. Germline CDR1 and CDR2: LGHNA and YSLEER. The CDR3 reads CASSQGKEAEQFF. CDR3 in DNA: TGCGCCAGCAGCCAAGGAAAAGAGGCTGAGCAGTTCTTC.

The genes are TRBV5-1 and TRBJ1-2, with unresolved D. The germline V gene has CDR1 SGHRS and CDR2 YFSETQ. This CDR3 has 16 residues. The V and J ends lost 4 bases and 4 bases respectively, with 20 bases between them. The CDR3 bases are TGCGCCAGCAGCGTGAAGGGAGGCTGGTCGGGCTATGGCTACACCTTC. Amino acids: CASSVKGGWSGYGYTF.

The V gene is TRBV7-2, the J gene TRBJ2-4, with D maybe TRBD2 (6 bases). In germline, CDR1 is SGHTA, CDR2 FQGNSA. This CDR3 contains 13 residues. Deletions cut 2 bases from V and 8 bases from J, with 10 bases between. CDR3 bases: TGTGCCAGCAGCTTAAGGCGGGGAGACATTCAGTACTTC. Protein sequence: CASSLRRGDIQYF.

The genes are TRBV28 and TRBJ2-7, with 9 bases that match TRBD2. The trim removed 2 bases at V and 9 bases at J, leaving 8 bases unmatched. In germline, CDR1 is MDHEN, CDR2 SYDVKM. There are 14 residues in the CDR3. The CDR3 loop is CASSLGLARLGQYF. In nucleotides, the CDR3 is TGTGCCAGCAGTTTAGGACTAGCGAGGTTGGGGCAGTACTTC.

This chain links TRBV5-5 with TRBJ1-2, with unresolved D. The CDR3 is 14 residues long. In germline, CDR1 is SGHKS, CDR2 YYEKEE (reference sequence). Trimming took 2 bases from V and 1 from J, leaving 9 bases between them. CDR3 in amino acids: CASSFDTSNYGYTF. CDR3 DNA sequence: TGTGCCAGCAGCTTTGACACCAGTAACTATGGCTACACCTTC.

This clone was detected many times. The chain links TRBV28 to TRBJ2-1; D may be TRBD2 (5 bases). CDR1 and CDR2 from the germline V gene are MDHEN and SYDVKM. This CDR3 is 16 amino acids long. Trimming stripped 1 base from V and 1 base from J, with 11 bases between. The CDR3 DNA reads TGTGCCAGCAGTTTATTTAGTGCGGGTTCCTACAATGAGCAGTTCTTC. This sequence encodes CASSLFSAGSYNEQFF.

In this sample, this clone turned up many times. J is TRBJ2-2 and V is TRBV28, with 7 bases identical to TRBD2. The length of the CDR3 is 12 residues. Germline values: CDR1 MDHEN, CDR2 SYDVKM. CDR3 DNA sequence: TGTGGTACGGGAGGTGACTCCGGGGAGCTGTTTTTT. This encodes CGTGGDSGELFF. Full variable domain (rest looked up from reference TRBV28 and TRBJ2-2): DVKVTQSSRYLVKRTGEKVFLECVQDMDHENMFWYRQDPGLGLRLIYFSYDVKMKEKGDIPEGYSVSREKKERFSLILESASTNQTSMYLCGTGGDSGELFFGEGSRLTVL.

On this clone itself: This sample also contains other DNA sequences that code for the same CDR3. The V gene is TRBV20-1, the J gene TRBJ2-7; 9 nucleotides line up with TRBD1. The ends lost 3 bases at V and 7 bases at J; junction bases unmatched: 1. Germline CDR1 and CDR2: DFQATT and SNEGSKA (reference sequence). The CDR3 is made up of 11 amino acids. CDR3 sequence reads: CSARGTGEQYF. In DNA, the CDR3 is TGCAGTGCTAGGGGGACAGGGGAGCAGTACTTC.

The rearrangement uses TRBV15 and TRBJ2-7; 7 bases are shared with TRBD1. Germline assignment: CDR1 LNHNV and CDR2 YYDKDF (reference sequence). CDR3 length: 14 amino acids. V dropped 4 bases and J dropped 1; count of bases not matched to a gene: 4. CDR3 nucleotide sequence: TGTGCCACCAGCACTCGACAGGGATCCTACGAGCAGTACTTC. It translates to CATSTRQGSYEQYF.

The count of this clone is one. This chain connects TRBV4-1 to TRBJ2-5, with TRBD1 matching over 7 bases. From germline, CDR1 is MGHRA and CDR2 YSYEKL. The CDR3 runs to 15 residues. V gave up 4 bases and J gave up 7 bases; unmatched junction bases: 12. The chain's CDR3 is CASSPMTGSAGTQYF. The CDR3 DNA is TGCGCCAGCAGCCCCATGACAGGGTCAGCAGGGACCCAGTACTTC.

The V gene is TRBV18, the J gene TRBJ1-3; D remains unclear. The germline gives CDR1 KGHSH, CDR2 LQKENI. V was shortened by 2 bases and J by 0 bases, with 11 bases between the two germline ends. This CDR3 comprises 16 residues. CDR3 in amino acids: CASSPGAESSGNTIYF. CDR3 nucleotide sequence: TGTGCCAGCTCACCAGGAGCGGAGTCCTCTGGAAACACCATATATTTT.

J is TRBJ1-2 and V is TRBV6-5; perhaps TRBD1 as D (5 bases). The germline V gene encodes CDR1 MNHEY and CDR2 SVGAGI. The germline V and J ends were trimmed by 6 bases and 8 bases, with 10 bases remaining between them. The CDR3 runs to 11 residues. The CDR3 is CASRVGQGYTF. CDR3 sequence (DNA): TGTGCCAGCAGGGTGGGGCAGGGCTACACCTTC.

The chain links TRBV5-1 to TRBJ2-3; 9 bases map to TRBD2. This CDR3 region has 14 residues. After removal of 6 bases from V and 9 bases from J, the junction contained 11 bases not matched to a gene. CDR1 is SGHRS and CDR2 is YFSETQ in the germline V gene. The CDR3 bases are TGCGCCAGCACCTCCCAGGCGGGGGGGGAAACGCAGTATTTT. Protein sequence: CASTSQAGGETQYF.

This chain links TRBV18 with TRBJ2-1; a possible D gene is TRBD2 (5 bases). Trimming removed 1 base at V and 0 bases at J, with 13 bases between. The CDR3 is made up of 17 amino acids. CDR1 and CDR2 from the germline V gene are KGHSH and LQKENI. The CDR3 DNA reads TGTGCCAGCTCACCACAGGTGCTAGCTAGCTCCTACAATGAGCAGTTCTTC. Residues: CASSPQVLASSYNEQFF.

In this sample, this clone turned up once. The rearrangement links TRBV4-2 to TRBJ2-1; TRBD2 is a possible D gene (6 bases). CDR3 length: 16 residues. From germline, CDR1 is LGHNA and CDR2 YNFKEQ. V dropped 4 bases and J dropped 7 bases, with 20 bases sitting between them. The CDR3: CASSLRGAGFLNEQFF. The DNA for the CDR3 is TGTGCCAGCAGCCTGAGAGGGGCGGGGTTCCTTAATGAGCAGTTCTTC.

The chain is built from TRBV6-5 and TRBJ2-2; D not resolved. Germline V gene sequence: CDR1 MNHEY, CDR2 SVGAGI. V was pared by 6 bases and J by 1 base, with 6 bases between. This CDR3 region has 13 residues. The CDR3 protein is CASSPVNTGELFF. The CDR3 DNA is TGTGCCAGCAGCCCAGTGAACACCGGGGAGCTGTTTTTT.

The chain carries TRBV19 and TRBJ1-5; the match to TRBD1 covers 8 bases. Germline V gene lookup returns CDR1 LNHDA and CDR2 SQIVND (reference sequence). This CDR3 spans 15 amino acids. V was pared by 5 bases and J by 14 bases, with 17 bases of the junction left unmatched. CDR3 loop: CASSPGTGAPQRKHF. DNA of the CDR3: TGTGCCAGTAGTCCCGGGACAGGAGCGCCCCAAAGGAAGCATTTT.